The 23 T cell receptor beta chains in this list originate from one sample, sequenced in a study of cytomegalovirus exposure and HLA in healthy donors. The PCR ran on 60 Vbeta and 13 Jbeta primers. The data were produced by immunoSEQ multiplex PCR, yet TCRdb's version contains in-frame clones alone and is incomplete. The table has about 89,000 clones, 65% to 80% seen once. Sequencing used PBMCs. The origin of the receptors is a man aged 25 to 45 in good health and CMV-seronegative.

The chain carries TRBV27 and TRBJ1-5; D may be TRBD1 (6 bases). The germline gives CDR1 MNHEY, CDR2 SMNVEV (reference sequence). The V end was cut by 1 base, the J end by 4 bases, with 8 bases between. CDR3 length: 14 amino acids. The CDR3 loop is CASSLLGTNQPQHF. The DNA for the CDR3 is TGTGCCAGCAGTTTATTGGGGACAAATCAGCCCCAGCATTTT.

The V and J genes are TRBV19 and TRBJ2-3, with 7 bases lining up with TRBD2. The ends lost 5 bases at V and 2 bases at J; junction bases unmatched: 4. The CDR3 totals 14 residues. Germline CDR1 LNHDA, CDR2 SQIVND (reference sequence). CDR3 protein: CASSPGTITDTQYF. The DNA of the CDR3 is TGTGCCAGTAGTCCTGGGACTATCACAGATACGCAGTATTTT.

V is TRBV5-1 and J is TRBJ2-5; 7 bases fit TRBD2. The J call may be incorrect, as the DNA end agrees better with TRBJ2-7. Germline lookup yields CDR1 SGHRS and CDR2 YFSETQ. The CDR3 is 14 residues long. CDR3 nucleotides: TGCGCCAGCAGCTTGAACGGGAGGCCCTACGAGCAGTACTTC. Translation: CASSLNGRPYEQYF.

The chain employs TRBV2 and TRBJ1-6; 10 nucleotides line up with TRBD1. V was pared by 3 bases and J by 7 bases, with 15 bases of the junction left unmatched. The CDR3 loop spans 19 amino acids. Germline CDR1 SNHLY, CDR2 FYNNEI. The CDR3 reads CASSEIRTGGVLGNSPLHF. For the CDR3, the DNA is TGTGCCAGCAGTGAGATACGGACAGGGGGTGTCTTAGGGAATTCACCCCTCCACTTT.

This clone was recorded only once. This chain uses TRBV28 with TRBJ1-2; 9 nucleotides align to TRBD1. Germline values: CDR1 MDHEN, CDR2 SYDVKM. The CDR3 length is 15 residues. The J segment lost 3 bases and the V segment lost 2 bases, leaving 4 bases of the junction unmatched. CDR3 in DNA: TGTGCCAGCAGTTTAACGGGACAGGGATACTATGGCTACACCTTC. This translates into CASSLTGQGYYGYTF.

The V gene is TRBV19, the J gene TRBJ2-1; D uncertain. CDR3 length: 12 amino acids. Germline V gene lookup returns CDR1 LNHDA and CDR2 SQIVND (reference sequence). V lost 2 bases and J 9 bases, leaving 8 bases between the germline ends. CDR3 region: CASSIPHVEQFF. CDR3 nucleotides: TGTGCCAGTAGTATACCCCATGTTGAGCAGTTCTTC.

The chain carries TRBV7-9 and TRBJ1-3; TRBD1 matches 9 bases. Germline CDR1 and CDR2: SEHNR and FQNEAQ (reference sequence). The CDR3 extends over 16 amino acids. V gave up 1 base and J gave up 2 bases; unmatched junction bases: 3. The CDR3 coding sequence is TGTGCCAGCAGCTTAGGAGACAGGGGGGCTGGAAACACCATATATTTT. This gives the protein CASSLGDRGAGNTIYF.

The rearrangement uses TRBV2 and TRBJ1-2; D uncertain. Trimming removed 3 bases at V and 1 base at J, with 12 bases between. The CDR3 has 15 amino acids. The germline V gene encodes CDR1 SNHLY and CDR2 FYNNEI. CDR3 bases: TGTGCCAGCAGTGAGGTCAGGAACGATAACTATGGCTACACCTTC. Translated: CASSEVRNDNYGYTF.

The chain links TRBV5-1 to TRBJ2-2; TRBD1 might be the D (5 bases). Germline V gene sequence: CDR1 SGHRS, CDR2 YFSETQ. The CDR3 runs 14 residues. Trimming removed 2 bases at V and 3 bases at J, with 8 bases between. CDR3 nucleotides: TGCGCCAGCAGCTTAGGGGCTTACACCGGGGAGCTGTTTTTT. Translated, it gives CASSLGAYTGELFF.

The rearrangement uses TRBV5-1 and TRBJ1-6; TRBD1 aligns across 8 bases. The V and J ends lost 3 bases and 6 bases, in that order; junction bases with no gene match: 2. This CDR3 is built from 14 residues. The germline V gene encodes CDR1 SGHRS and CDR2 YFSETQ. The CDR3 nucleotides are TGCGCCAGCAGCTCGGGACAGGCTAATTCACCCCTCCACTTT. Its translation is CASSSGQANSPLHF.

This clone was detected only once. The chain has TRBV7-6 and TRBJ2-7, with a weak D call TRBD1 (6 bases). Germline CDR1 SGHVS, CDR2 FNYEAQ. V gave up 5 bases and J gave up 2 bases, with 13 bases separating them. The CDR3 spans 14 residues. CDR3 sequence reads: CASSGDISTYEQYF. CDR3 DNA: TGTGCCAGCAGCGGGGACATATCAACCTACGAGCAGTACTTC.

V usage is TRBV4-2 and J usage is TRBJ2-3, with a weak D call TRBD2 (7 bases). The germline V gene encodes CDR1 LGHNA and CDR2 YNFKEQ. The V end lost 1 base, the J end lost 0 bases, and 14 bases lay between the germline ends. CDR3 size: 17 residues. This CDR3 is CASSQATGGLSTDTQYF. The CDR3 bases are TGTGCCAGCAGCCAAGCTACCGGGGGGCTGAGCACAGATACGCAGTATTTT.

The J gene is TRBJ2-5, the V gene TRBV19; D unclear. Germline CDR1 and CDR2: LNHDA and SQIVND (reference sequence). CDR3 length: 12 amino acids. V was clipped by 3 bases and J by 0 bases, with 2 bases between them. The CDR3, as DNA: TGTGCCAGTAGTATCGACCAAGAGACCCAGTACTTC. This sequence encodes CASSIDQETQYF.

The chain is built from TRBV6-1 and TRBJ1-2; 7 nucleotides align to TRBD1. Germline V gene sequence: CDR1 MNHNS, CDR2 SASEGT. V lost 3 bases, J lost 5 bases, and 0 bases stayed unmatched. The CDR3 sequence is 12 residues long. The CDR3 sequence is CASSEDRYGYTF. The DNA for the CDR3 is TGTGCCAGCAGTGAGGACAGGTATGGCTACACCTTC.

The V gene is TRBV10-3, the J gene TRBJ1-1; 8 nucleotides match TRBD1. Unmatched junction bases numbered 4, after V lost 0 bases and J lost 4 bases. CDR3 length equals 15 residues. Germline V gene lookup returns CDR1 ENHRY and CDR2 SYGVKD. CDR3 in amino acids: CAISESETGVTEAFF. The CDR3 nucleotides read TGTGCCATCAGTGAGTCCGAGACAGGGGTCACTGAAGCTTTCTTT.

The gene calls are TRBV6-6 and TRBJ1-2; 10 nucleotides match TRBD1. V gave up 4 bases and J gave up 3 bases; unmatched junction bases: 5. Germline V gene sequence: CDR1 MNHNY, CDR2 SVGAGI (reference sequence). This CDR3 region has 15 residues. The CDR3 region has the DNA TGTGCCAGCAGTTCCCGGGACAGGGGTGACTATGGCTACACCTTC. This sequence encodes CASSSRDRGDYGYTF.

This chain joins TRBV19 and TRBJ2-7, with TRBD1 matching over 10 bases. In germline, CDR1 is LNHDA, CDR2 SQIVND (reference sequence). CDR3 length: 14 residues. The V gene end was trimmed by 6 bases and the J gene end by 4 bases; junction bases not matched to a gene: 6. In DNA, the CDR3 is TGTGCCAGTAGCAACGGACAGGGGGTGTACGAGCAGTACTTC. Protein sequence: CASSNGQGVYEQYF.

The genes are TRBV30 and TRBJ1-6, with 8 bases that match TRBD1. Germline V gene sequence: CDR1 GTSNPN, CDR2 SVGIG (reference sequence). Losses at the gene ends were 3 bases for V and 7 bases for J; bases not matched to a gene: 8. The CDR3 has 15 residues. The CDR3 loop reads CAWRGTGGGNSPLHF. The CDR3 region has the DNA TGTGCCTGGAGGGGTACAGGGGGGGGAAATTCACCCCTCCACTTT.

This clone was counted once. The V gene is TRBV9, the J gene TRBJ1-2; tentatively, D is TRBD1 (6 bases). V was trimmed by 4 bases and J by 2 bases, leaving 15 bases between them. This CDR3 has 15 residues. CDR1 SGDLS and CDR2 YYNGEE come from the germline V gene. For the CDR3, the DNA is TGTGCCAGCAGCCCCCGGGACAAGGACAACTATGGCTACACCTTC. It translates to CASSPRDKDNYGYTF.

This chain links TRBV6-6 with TRBJ1-6, with 11 bases aligning to TRBD1. The V gene end was trimmed by 3 bases and the J gene end by 7 bases; junction bases not matched to a gene: 2. The CDR3 consists of 15 residues. Germline values: CDR1 MNHNY, CDR2 SVGAGI (reference sequence). CDR3 in DNA: TGTGCCAGCAGTTATAGGGACAGGGGGAATTCACCCCTCCACTTT. It translates to CASSYRDRGNSPLHF.

The chain links TRBV2 to TRBJ1-2; D unresolved. The germline CDR1 and CDR2 sequences are SNHLY and FYNNEI. The CDR3 contains 15 residues. Trimming left V 0 bases short and J 2 bases short, with 10 bases between. This CDR3 is CASSEASGRNYGYTF. CDR3 nucleotide sequence: TGTGCCAGCAGTGAAGCTTCCGGGAGGAACTATGGCTACACCTTC.

The rearrangement joins TRBV5-1 to TRBJ2-7, with TRBD2 identical over 13 bases. V gave up 0 bases and J gave up 0 bases; unmatched junction bases: 0. Germline V CDR1 and CDR2: SGHRS, YFSETQ. CDR3 size: 16 residues. DNA for the CDR3: TGCGCCAGCAGCTTGGGGACTAGCGGGGGCTCCTACGAGCAGTACTTC. Residues: CASSLGTSGGSYEQYF. Variable domain in full (rest from reference TRBV5-1 and TRBJ2-7): KAGVTQTPRYLIKTRGQQVTLSCSPISGHRSVSWYQQTPGQGLQFLFEYFSETQRNKGNFPGRFSGRQFSNSRSEMNVSTLELGDSALYLCASSLGTSGGSYEQYFGPGTRLTVT.

The rearrangement uses TRBV25-1 and TRBJ2-5; D uncertain. This CDR3 is 15 amino acids long. The V end lost 1 base, the J end lost 4 bases, and 13 bases lay between the germline ends. Germline V gives CDR1 MGHDK, CDR2 SYGVNS. The CDR3 region is CASSESRPSGETQYF. DNA for the CDR3: TGTGCCAGCAGTGAATCCCGGCCCTCGGGAGAGACCCAGTACTTC.